This T cell receptor (beta chain) was identified in a study of T cell responses to AZD1222 COVID-19 vaccine. Overall study findings and caveats: No day 14 peak samples; only post-peak repertoires were characterized. It was only a handful of AZD1222 recipients who were seropositive at baseline.

Assay used: immunoSEQ multiplex PCR; TCRdb lists only in-frame clones, some missing. The sample lists 150,000 to 200,000 clones, about 94% occurring once. Germline CDR1 and CDR2: SEHNR and FQNEAQ (reference sequence). This CDR3 is 16 amino acids long. V dropped 2 bases and J dropped 7 bases, with 18 bases sitting between them. Note on this clone: The antigen is unknown.

The V and J genes are TRBV7-9 and TRBJ1-5; possible D gene TRBD1, 6 bases. Sequenced here: peripheral blood, sampled on day 0 of AZD1222 vaccination. The origin of this receptor is an adult in good health. The CDR3 DNA reads as TGTGCCAGCAGCTTATCGGATCAGGGGAAGGGGCAGCCCCAGCATTTT. Its translation: CASSLSDQGKGQPQHF.